This T cell receptor beta chain is drawn from a study of T cells in Graves' hyperthyroidism and ophthalmopathy. The sample holds many counts of this clonotype. Amplified TCR beta CDR3 regions derived from RNA transcripts. HTBI primers were employed in a first-round RT-PCR of the TCR CDR3. Each CDR3 protein gets one entry after TCRdb re-called the multiplex PCR reads with MiXCR. The table lists around 690,000 distinct CDR3 sequences, roughly 17% of them singletons. Graves' hyperthyroidism was deemed stable absent ophthalmopathy progression within 18 months. Among the patients, aged 18 to 65, hyperthyroidism was newly diagnosed and had lasted under 2 months. The V gene's germline CDR1 is SEHNR and CDR2 FQNEAQ (reference sequence). The CDR3 consists of 14 residues. With 1 base removed from V and 7 bases from J, the gap between germline ends came to 14 bases.

This sequence joins TRBV7-9 and TRBJ2-7, with a tentative D call TRBD1 (7 bases). This clonotype was sampled from a man between 45 and 60 years old with Graves' hyperthyroidism. The sample was blood. CDR3 in amino acids: CASSLVEGAQEQYF. The DNA of the CDR3 is TGTGCCAGCAGCTTAGTGGAGGGGGCGCAGGAGCAGTACTTC.